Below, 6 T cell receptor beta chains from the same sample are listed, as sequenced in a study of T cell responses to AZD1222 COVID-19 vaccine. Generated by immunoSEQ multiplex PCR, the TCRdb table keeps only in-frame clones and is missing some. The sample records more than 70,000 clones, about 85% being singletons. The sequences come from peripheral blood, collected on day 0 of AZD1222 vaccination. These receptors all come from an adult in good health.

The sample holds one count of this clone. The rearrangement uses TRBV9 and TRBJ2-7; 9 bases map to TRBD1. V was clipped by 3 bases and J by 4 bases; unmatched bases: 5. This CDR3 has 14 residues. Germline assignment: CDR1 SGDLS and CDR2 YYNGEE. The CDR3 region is CASSDDRGGYEQYF. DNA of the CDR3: TGTGCCAGCAGCGACGACAGGGGGGGTTACGAGCAGTACTTC.

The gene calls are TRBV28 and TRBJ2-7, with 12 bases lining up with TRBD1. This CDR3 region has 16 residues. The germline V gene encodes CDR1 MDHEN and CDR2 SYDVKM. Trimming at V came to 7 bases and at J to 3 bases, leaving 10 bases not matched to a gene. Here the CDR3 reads CASTDAGTGGLYEQYF. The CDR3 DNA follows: TGTGCCAGCACCGACGCCGGGACAGGGGGCCTCTACGAGCAGTACTTC.

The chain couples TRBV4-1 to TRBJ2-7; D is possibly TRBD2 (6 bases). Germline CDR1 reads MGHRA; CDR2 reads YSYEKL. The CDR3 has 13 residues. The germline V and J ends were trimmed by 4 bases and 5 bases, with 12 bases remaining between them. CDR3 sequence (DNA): TGCGCCAGCAGCCGGGGAGGCGGGGACGAGCAGTACTTC. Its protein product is CASSRGGGDEQYF.

CDR3 sequence (DNA): TGTGCCAGCAGCTGGACAGGGGCCACTGAAGCTTTCTTT. It yields the protein CASSWTGATEAFF. The rearrangement links TRBV5-8 to TRBJ1-1; the match to TRBD1 covers 9 bases. V gave up 3 bases and J gave up 4 bases; unmatched junction bases: 1. Per the germline V gene, CDR1 is SGHTS and CDR2 is YDEGEE. CDR3 length equals 13 residues. The full variable domain, completed using reference TRBV5-8 and TRBJ1-1, is EAGVTQSPTHLIKTRGQQATLRCSPISGHTSVYWYQQALGLGLQFLLWYDEGEERNRGNFPPRFSGRQFPNYSSELNVNALELEDSALYLCASSWTGATEAFFGQGTRLTVV.

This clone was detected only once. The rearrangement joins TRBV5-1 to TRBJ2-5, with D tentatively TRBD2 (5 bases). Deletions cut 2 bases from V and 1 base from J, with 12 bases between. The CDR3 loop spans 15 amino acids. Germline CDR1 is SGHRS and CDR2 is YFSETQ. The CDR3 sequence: CASSLSGSSQETQYF. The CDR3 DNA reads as TGCGCCAGCAGCTTATCGGGGAGTAGCCAAGAGACCCAGTACTTC.

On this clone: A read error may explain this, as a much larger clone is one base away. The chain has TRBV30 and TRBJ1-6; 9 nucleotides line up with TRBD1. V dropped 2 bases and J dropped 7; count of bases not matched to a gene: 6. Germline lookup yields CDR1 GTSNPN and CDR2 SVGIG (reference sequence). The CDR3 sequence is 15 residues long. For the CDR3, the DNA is TGTGCCTGGAGTTACGCGGGGACAGGGAATTCACCCCTCCACTTT. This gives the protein CAWSYAGTGNSPLHF.